These 2 T cell receptor beta chains were sequenced from one sample in a study of T cells after yellow fever vaccination. TCRdb itself ran the 5' RACE reads through MiXCR, one entry per CDR3 protein. Here the sample spans around 340,000 distinct CDR3 sequences, about 12% being singletons. Here the sequenced sample was CD4+ T cells sorted from PBMCs, taken 15 days after the yellow fever booster vaccination. Receptor source: a man aged 18-30 years who received the YFV17D yellow fever vaccine.

This clonotype was observed a few times. The chain is built from TRBV25-1 and TRBJ2-1; tentative D call: TRBD2 (5 bases). The V gene's germline CDR1 is MGHDK and CDR2 SYGVNS. The CDR3 consists of 14 residues. V was trimmed by 0 bases and J by 7 bases, leaving 10 bases between them. Here the CDR3 DNA reads TGTGCCAGCAGTGAATATGCAGCGGTTAATGAGCAGTTCTTC. It yields the protein CASSEYAAVNEQFF. Full variable domain (rest looked up from reference TRBV25-1 and TRBJ2-1): EADIYQTPRYLVIGTGKKITLECSQTMGHDKMYWYQQDPGMELHLIHYSYGVNSTEKGDLSSESTVSRIRTEHFPLTLESARPSHTSQYLCASSEYAAVNEQFFGPGTRLTVL.

The chain joins TRBV6-2 or TRBV6-3 to TRBJ2-7; D might be TRBD1 or TRBD2, each matching 5 bases. Germline values: CDR1 MNHEY, CDR2 SVGEGT. The V end was cut by 2 bases, the J end by 2 bases, with 13 bases between. The CDR3 sequence is 15 residues long. CDR3 DNA sequence: TGTGCCAGCAGTTACGGGGGAAGTGGGGCCTACGAGCAGTACTTC. Translating it yields CASSYGGSGAYEQYF.